There are a few counts of the clone carrying this T cell receptor (beta chain). The antigen remains undetermined. This record belongs to a study of liver allograft versus peripheral blood T cells. Study context: In transplanted livers, T cell receptor repertoires were compared with those found in the recipients' peripheral blood.

Via MiXCR, TCRdb re-called the reads, giving one row per CDR3 protein. This sample has some 1,900 distinct CDR3 sequences, with roughly 16% found just once. CDR1 and CDR2 from the germline V gene are MNHNY and SVGAGI (reference sequence). CDR3 length: 12 residues. V was cut by 6 bases and J by 3 bases, with 7 bases left in between. Notes on the study in general: The authors reported that T cell receptor repertoires inside liver allografts differed from those in peripheral blood.

The clonotype was recovered from a human patient who had a liver transplant. The graft donor may have given rise to some T cells. The V gene is TRBV6-6, the J gene TRBJ2-3, with D uncertain. The CDR3 sequence: CASSQSTDTQYF. CDR3 DNA sequence: TGTGCCAGCAGCCAATCTACAGATACGCAGTATTTT.